Listed below are T cell receptor beta chains from one sample, sequenced in a study of spatial heterogeneity in lung cancer. TCRdb re-called the 5' RACE reads with MiXCR, one entry per CDR3 protein. The table lists tens of thousands of distinct CDR3 sequences, more than 10% of them singletons, with just over 40% in the top ten. Sample: PBMCs, taken at surgery. These receptors were taken from a male donor with early-stage non-small cell lung cancer. Both conserved end residues are part of each CDR3. The D gene is left open where the match is weak. Expanded clones get a size class; other rows say once, few or many, or leave the size out.

.,TRBJ1-5,TRBV6-5,few,TGTGCCAGCAGCCCAACTTTCAGCAATCAGCCCCAGCATTTT,CASSPTFSNQPQHF
TRBD2,TRBJ2-5,TRBV19,.,TGTGCCAGTAGTATGAGAAAACTAGCGGGAGGCGAGACCCAGTACTTC,CASSMRKLAGGETQYF
.,TRBJ1-1,TRBV5-6,many,TGTGCCAGCAGCTTCGAGGCGTGGAGCACTGAAGCTTTCTTT,CASSFEAWSTEAFF
TRBD2,TRBJ2-5,TRBV10-3,few,TGTGCCATCAGTGAGCGGGGGGGACAAGAGACCCAGTACTTC,CAISERGGQETQYF
.,TRBJ2-5,TRBV28,.,TGTGAGGGGAAAAAGACGGGAGAGACCCAGTACTTC,CEGKKTGETQYF
.,TRBJ1-2,TRBV7-9,.,TGTGCCAGCAGCTGGGACCGGCCCGGCTACACCTTC,CASSWDRPGYTF
.,TRBJ1-5,TRBV6-1,.,TGTGCCAGCAGTGAACGGGATAGCAATCAGCCCCAGCATTTT,CASSERDSNQPQHF
TRBD2,TRBJ2-3,TRBV9,.,TGTGCCAGCAGTCCGGGACTAGCGGTAACAGATACGCAGTATTTT,CASSPGLAVTDTQYF
.,TRBJ2-3,TRBV5-5,.,TGTGCCAGCAGCTTGGAGCCGTCCGCGGGGTCAGCAGATACGCAGTATTTT,CASSLEPSAGSADTQYF
TRBD1,TRBJ2-7,TRBV5-1,.,TGCGCCAGCAGCTTCACAGGGGGTCCCTACGAGCAGTACTTC,CASSFTGGPYEQYF
TRBD2,TRBJ2-1,TRBV14,.,TGTGCCAGCAGCCAATCCAGCGGGGGCAACTACAATGAGCAGTTCTTC,CASSQSSGGNYNEQFF
.,TRBJ2-2,TRBV21-1,few,TGTGCCAGCAGCCCTCCCGGTGGGGGCGCGAACACCGGGGAGCTGTTTTTT,CASSPPGGGANTGELFF
TRBD2,TRBJ2-5,TRBV29-1,.,TGCAGCGGTGGGAGGGCCCAAGAGACCCAGTACTTC,CSGGRAQETQYF
TRBD2,TRBJ2-1,TRBV11-2,few,TGTGCCAGCAGCTCAGGACTAGCTATCTACAATGAGCAGTTCTTC,CASSSGLAIYNEQFF
.,TRBJ1-1,TRBV6-2/TRBV6-3,.,TGTGCCAGCAACGATAACACTGAAGCTTTCTTT,CASNDNTEAFF
.,TRBJ1-2,TRBV28,few,TGTGCCAGCAGTTTTGGGGCAGGGTTTGGCTACACCTTC,CASSFGAGFGYTF
TRBD1,TRBJ2-7,TRBV5-6,.,TGTGCCAGCAGCCAGCCCTCGGACAGGGCCTACGAGCAGTACTTC,CASSQPSDRAYEQYF
TRBD2,TRBJ2-2,TRBV6-6,.,TGTGCCAGCAGCCAAGGACTAGCGGGGGGAATCGGGGAGCTGTTTTTT,CASSQGLAGGIGELFF
.,TRBJ1-5,TRBV18,.,TGTGCCAGCTCCCTTGAGGGGGGTAGCAATCAGCCCCAGCATTTT,CASSLEGGSNQPQHF
.,TRBJ2-6,TRBV7-2,few,TGTGCCAGCAGCTTAAAATCTGGGGCCAACGTCCTGACTTTC,CASSLKSGANVLTF
.,TRBJ1-4,TRBV28,few,TGTGCCAGCGAAAATCCGGGAGGGGAAAAACTGTTTTTT,CASENPGGEKLFF
.,TRBJ1-5,TRBV20-1,few,TGCAGTGCTAGGATGGGAGCTAGCAATCAGCCCCAGCATTTT,CSARMGASNQPQHF
TRBD1,TRBJ1-5,TRBV12-3/TRBV12-4,.,TGTGCCAGCAGTGGGACAGGGGGAGGTCAGCCCCAGCATTTT,CASSGTGGGQPQHF
.,TRBJ2-1,TRBV18,many,TGTGCCAGCTCACCCCGAGGGGGCTCCTACAATGAGCAGTTCTTC,CASSPRGGSYNEQFF
TRBD1,TRBJ2-2,TRBV20-1,few,TGCAGTGCTACCGGGACAGGGGGCTTCACCGGGGAGCTGTTTTTT,CSATGTGGFTGELFF
.,TRBJ1-6,TRBV7-2,.,TGTGCCAGCAGCTTAGCCCCTTATAATTCACCCCTCCACTTT,CASSLAPYNSPLHF
TRBD2,TRBJ2-2,TRBV27,few,TGTGCCAGCACGACTAGCGGGGGGGCTGGGACCGGGGAGCTGTTTTTT,CASTTSGGAGTGELFF
.,TRBJ1-1,TRBV28,few,TGTGCCAGCAGAATAGCCCCTTCTTTGGGTGAAGCTTTCTTT,CASRIAPSLGEAFF
TRBD1,TRBJ1-2,TRBV29-1,.,TGCAGCGTTGGAGGCAGGGGGCGCGGGAACTATGGCTGCACCTTC,CSVGGRGRGNYGCTF
TRBD2,TRBJ2-3,TRBV4-3,few,TGCGCCAGCAGCCAAGAGCCTCCGGGGGGGGCAGTCGCAGATACGCAGTATTTT,CASSQEPPGGAVADTQYF
TRBD1,TRBJ2-3,TRBV6-6,few,TGTGCCAGCAGTTACTCCCTTACAGGGGGCGGCACAGATACGCAGTATTTT,CASSYSLTGGGTDTQYF
TRBD1,TRBJ1-5,TRBV6-2/TRBV6-3,few,TGTGCCAGCAGTCCTTTCCGGACAGGGGCCTCTCCGTGGCCCCAGCATTTT,CASSPFRTGASPWPQHF
TRBD1,TRBJ2-5,TRBV7-9,few,TGTGCCAGCAGCGGGGGACAGGGGGCCCAAGAGACCCAGTACTTC,CASSGGQGAQETQYF
TRBD1,TRBJ1-2,TRBV12-3/TRBV12-4,few,TGTGCCAGCAGCCCCAGACAGGGGATCTATGGCTACACCTTC,CASSPRQGIYGYTF
TRBD1,TRBJ2-7,TRBV5-1,many,TGCGCCAGCAGGGAACAGGGGGCAGGGACCTACGAGCAGTACTTC,CASREQGAGTYEQYF
TRBD2,TRBJ2-3,TRBV5-1,.,TGCGCCAGCAGCTTGAAGGCCCCCGGGACTAGCGGGGCGAGCACAGATACGCAGTATTTT,CASSLKAPGTSGASTDTQYF
.,TRBJ1-6,TRBV20-1,few,TGCAGTGCTAGAGAGGGGGCAGGGGATCCCGTTAAACCCCTCCACTTT,CSAREGAGDPVKPLHF
TRBD1,TRBJ1-1,TRBV12-3/TRBV12-4,.,TGTGCCAGCAGTTTACAGGGGGTATGGGACACTGAAGCTTTCTTT,CASSLQGVWDTEAFF
.,TRBJ2-5,TRBV7-9,few,TGTGCCAGCAGCTTAGCGAACAGTAACCAAGAGACCCAGTACTTC,CASSLANSNQETQYF
TRBD2,TRBJ2-5,TRBV10-3,many,TGTGCCACTAGACTAGCGGGAGAAGAGACCCAGTACTTC,CATRLAGEETQYF
TRBD1,TRBJ2-7,TRBV27,few,TGTGCCAGCAGTCCGAGACAGGGGCCCTACGAGCAGTACTTC,CASSPRQGPYEQYF
TRBD1,TRBJ2-7,TRBV6-6,.,TGTGCCAGCAGTTACACCTCCTTCGACAGGGGGCAAGGAGAGCAGTACTTC,CASSYTSFDRGQGEQYF
TRBD2,TRBJ2-1,TRBV12-3/TRBV12-4,.,TGTGCCAGCAGCCCGAGGACTAGCGGGAGGATGAATGAGCAGTTCTTC,CASSPRTSGRMNEQFF
TRBD1,TRBJ1-3,TRBV20-1,.,TGCAGTGCTGCCACAGGGGGATCTGGAAACACCATATATTTT,CSAATGGSGNTIYF
.,TRBJ1-4,TRBV3-2,.,TGTGCCAGCAGCAAATCAGGGAACATTGGGAATGAAAAACTGTTTTTT,CASSKSGNIGNEKLFF
.,TRBJ2-7,TRBV18,.,TGTGCCAGCTCACCCCGGGGGTCGCTCTCCTACGAGCAGTACTTC,CASSPRGSLSYEQYF
TRBD1,TRBJ1-2,TRBV7-9,many,TGTGCCAGCAGCCTGTACTTTGGGGGACAGGGTTCGCCTGGCTACACCTTC,CASSLYFGGQGSPGYTF
.,TRBJ2-3,TRBV5-6,few,TGTGCCAGCAGCGGATCAACGGGACTCGGCGGCACAGATACGCAGTATTTT,CASSGSTGLGGTDTQYF
.,TRBJ2-1,TRBV6-5,few,TGTGCCAGCGGCCTACCCTACAATGAGCAGTTCTTC,CASGLPYNEQFF
.,TRBJ1-6,TRBV5-1,many,TGCGCCAGCAGCTTGGCCGATCGAGGGGCCCGCTATAATTCACCCCTCCACTTT,CASSLADRGARYNSPLHF
.,TRBJ2-7,TRBV6-6,.,TGTGCCAGCAGTTACTCTGGAGGGGGCTCACCCTACGAGCAGTACTTC,CASSYSGGGSPYEQYF
.,TRBJ1-1,TRBV12-3/TRBV12-4,many,TGTGCCAGCACCCGGGACCGAAACACTGAAGCTTTCTTT,CASTRDRNTEAFF
TRBD1,TRBJ1-2,TRBV11-2,few,TGTGCCAGCAGCTCCTTACCGGGACAGTCGGGCTACACCTTC,CASSSLPGQSGYTF
.,TRBJ2-1,TRBV14,few,TGTGCCAGCAGCCTCGAACCCAACAATGAGCAGTTCTTC,CASSLEPNNEQFF
.,TRBJ2-3,TRBV6-1,.,TGTGCCAGCAGTGAAGCTGCAGATACGCAGTATTTT,CASSEAADTQYF